These T cell receptor beta chains were read from a single sample in a study of blood T cells in healthy people across ages. A single record per CDR3 protein comes from TCRdb applying MiXCR to the 5' RACE reads. The table lists some 560,000 distinct CDR3 sequences, about 27% of them singletons. This same sample was also taken into another study, of T cells of mothers and their children.

Source material: blood. The receptors were sampled from a boy aged 2 to 10 in good health. Both conserved end residues are part of each CDR3. The D gene is left open where the match is weak. The size entry is marked missing in some rows and otherwise reads once, few, many or a size class.

>NA|TRBV12-3/TRBV12-4|TRBJ1-5|NA
TGTGCCAGCAGTCCCCGGGAGTTTAGCAATCAGCCCCAGCATTTT
CASSPREFSNQPQHF
>NA|TRBV25-1|TRBJ2-5|TRBD2
TGTGCCGGCAGTGACCCCGGCGGGGGAAAAGGGACCCAGTACTTC
CAGSDPGGGKGTQYF
>few|TRBV7-2|TRBJ2-1|NA
TGTGCCAGCAGCCTAGGGGGTTTATCCTACAATGAGCAGTTCTTC
CASSLGGLSYNEQFF
>NA|TRBV7-8|TRBJ2-4|NA
TGTGCCAGCAGCTTTGGGCTAGCTCTAGCCAAAAACATTCAGTACTTC
CASSFGLALAKNIQYF
>NA|TRBV5-1|TRBJ2-1|NA
TGCGCCAGCAGCGCTACAGGGTTTGAGGGTTACAATGAGCAGTTCTTC
CASSATGFEGYNEQFF
>NA|TRBV6-4|TRBJ1-2|NA
TGTGCCAGCAGTGCCCGAGGGGGAGCTAACTATGGCTACACCTTC
CASSARGGANYGYTF
>NA|TRBV28|TRBJ2-1|TRBD2
TGTGCCAGCAGTTTAAACTTGGGGAGCGGGAGGAGCTATGAACAGTTCTTC
CASSLNLGSGRSYEQFF
>NA|TRBV9|TRBJ1-5|NA
TGTGCCAGCAGCCCGTGGGACGGCAATCAGCCCCAGCATTTT
CASSPWDGNQPQHF
>many|TRBV12-3/TRBV12-4|TRBJ2-7|TRBD1
TGTGCCAGCAGCTCGACAGGGGGCGAGCAGTACTTC
CASSSTGGEQYF
>few|TRBV5-4|TRBJ2-1|TRBD2
TGTGCCAGCAGGCCCGGGACTAGCGGGAGCTACAATGAGCAGTTCTTC
CASRPGTSGSYNEQFF
>few|TRBV15|TRBJ2-2|TRBD1
TGTGCCACCAGCAGAGAAGGGGGTCAGGGGGACACCGGGGAGCTATTTTTT
CATSREGGQGDTGELFF
>NA|TRBV9|TRBJ2-1|NA
TGTGCCAGCAGCGTAGAGGCAGACTACAATGAGCAGTTCTTC
CASSVEADYNEQFF
>many|TRBV20-1|TRBJ2-3|TRBD1
TGCAGTGTTGGACAGGGCGGTGGCACAGATACGCAGTATTTT
CSVGQGGGTDTQYF
>few|TRBV27|TRBJ2-7|NA
TGTGCCAGCAGTTCGGGTCCGTTCTACGAGCAGTACTTC
CASSSGPFYEQYF
>once|TRBV9|TRBJ1-4|NA
TGTGCCAGCAGCGTTTACAGCACAACTAATGAAAAACTGTTTTTT
CASSVYSTTNEKLFF
>few|TRBV20-1|TRBJ2-5|NA
TGCAGTGCTACAACCGGGGCCGAAGAGACCCAGTACTTC
CSATTGAEETQYF
>few|TRBV14|TRBJ1-4|NA
TGTGCCAGCAGCCATCCCATTCAGGCGGAAAAACTGTTTTTT
CASSHPIQAEKLFF
>NA|TRBV2|TRBJ2-7|NA
TGTGCCAGCAGTCTCCAGACACCGGGTATAGACCCCGTCTTC
CASSLQTPGIDPVF
>few|TRBV6-1|TRBJ2-6|NA
TGTGCCAGCAGGCGTGGGGCCAACGTCCTGACTTTC
CASRRGANVLTF
>NA|TRBV29-1|TRBJ2-5|TRBD1
TGCAGCGTTCCCGGGACAGATCAAGAGACCCAGTACTTC
CSVPGTDQETQYF
>NA|TRBV7-9|TRBJ2-1|NA
TGTGCCAGCAGCACACAAAGGCCGATAATAGCGGAGTCCTACAATGAGCAGTTCTTC
CASSTQRPIIAESYNEQFF
>NA|TRBV5-6|TRBJ2-3|TRBD2
TGTGCCAGCAGCTCCCAGACTAGCGGGAGATCAGATACGCAGTATTTT
CASSSQTSGRSDTQYF
>few|TRBV12-5|TRBJ2-1|TRBD2
TGTGCTAGTGGTCTCAGAGCGGGAGTGTCCAACAATGAGCAGTTCTTC
CASGLRAGVSNNEQFF
>NA|TRBV20-1|TRBJ1-1|NA
TGCAGTGCTAGTGCGAGTAAACGGTACACCGAAGCTTTCTTT
CSASASKRYTEAFF
>NA|TRBV4-3|TRBJ2-7|NA
TGCGCCAGCAGCCAAAAGGGGGGCGCGAGGGAGCAGTACTTC
CASSQKGGAREQYF
>NA|TRBV5-1|TRBJ2-5|NA
TGCGCCAGCAGCTTTACCAGCCAAGAGACCCAGTACTTC
CASSFTSQETQYF
>NA|TRBV5-1|TRBJ2-5|NA
TGCGCCAGCAGCTTCAAGGACGGGACCCAGTACTTC
CASSFKDGTQYF